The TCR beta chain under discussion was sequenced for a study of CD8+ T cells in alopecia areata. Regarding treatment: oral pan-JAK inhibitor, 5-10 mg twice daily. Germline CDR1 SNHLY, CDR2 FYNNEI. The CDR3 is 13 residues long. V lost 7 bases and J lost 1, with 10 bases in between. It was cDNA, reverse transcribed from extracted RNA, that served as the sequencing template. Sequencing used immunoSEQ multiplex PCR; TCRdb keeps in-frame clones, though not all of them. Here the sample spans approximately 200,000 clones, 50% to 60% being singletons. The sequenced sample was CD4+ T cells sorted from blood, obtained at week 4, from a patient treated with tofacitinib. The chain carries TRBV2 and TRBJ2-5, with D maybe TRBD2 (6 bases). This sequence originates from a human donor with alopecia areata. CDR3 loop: CASNTSPQETQYF. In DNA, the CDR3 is TGTGCCAGCAATACTAGCCCCCAAGAGACCCAGTACTTC.